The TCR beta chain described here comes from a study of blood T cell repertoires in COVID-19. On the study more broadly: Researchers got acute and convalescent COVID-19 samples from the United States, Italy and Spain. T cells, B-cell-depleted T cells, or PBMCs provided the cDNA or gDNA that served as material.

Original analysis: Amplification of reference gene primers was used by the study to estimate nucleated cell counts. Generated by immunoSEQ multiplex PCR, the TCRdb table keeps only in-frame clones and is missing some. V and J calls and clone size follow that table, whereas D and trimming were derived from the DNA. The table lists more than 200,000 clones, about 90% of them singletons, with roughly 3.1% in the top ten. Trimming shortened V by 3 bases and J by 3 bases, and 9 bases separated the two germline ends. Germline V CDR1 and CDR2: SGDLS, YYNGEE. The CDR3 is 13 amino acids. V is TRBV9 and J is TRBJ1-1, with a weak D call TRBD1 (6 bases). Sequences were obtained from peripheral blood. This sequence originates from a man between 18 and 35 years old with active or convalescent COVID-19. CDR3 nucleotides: TGTGCCAGCAGCGAAGGGGGGGACACTGAAGCTTTCTTT. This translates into CASSEGGDTEAFF. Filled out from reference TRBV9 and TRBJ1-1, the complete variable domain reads DSGVTQTPKHLITATGQRVTLRCSPRSGDLSVYWYQQSLDQGLQFLIQYYNGEERAKGNILERFSAQQFPDLHSELNLSSLELGDSALYFCASSEGGDTEAFFGQGTRLTVV.